These 32 T cell receptor beta chains came from one sample sequenced in a study of T cells in Graves' hyperthyroidism and ophthalmopathy. What was amplified from RNA transcripts were TCR beta CDR3 regions. The TCR CDR3 first-round RT-PCR relied on the HTBI primer set. TCRdb re-derived calls from the multiplex PCR reads in MiXCR, one entry per CDR3 protein. Here the sample spans approximately 300,000 distinct CDR3 sequences, more than 15% being singletons. What was sequenced was blood. All receptors derive from a woman aged 55-70 years with Graves' ophthalmopathy.

This clonotype was picked up a small number of times. This chain uses TRBV19 with TRBJ1-3; the D is unclear. Germline CDR1 is LNHDA and CDR2 is SQIVND (reference sequence). Trimming removed 7 bases from V and 2 bases from J, with 9 bases in between. The CDR3 has 13 amino acids. CDR3 DNA: TGTGCCAGTAAGTTTTGGACTGGAAACACCATATATTTT. Protein: CASKFWTGNTIYF.

This clonotype occurred a few times. The CDR3 DNA reads TGTGCCAGCAGTTTACTGAGTGGGCACGGGGCCTATGGCTACACCTTC. Translating it yields CASSLLSGHGAYGYTF. The V call is TRBV27, the J call TRBJ1-2, with D perhaps matching TRBD1 (5 bases). V shed 2 bases and J shed 4 bases, with 17 bases lying between them. The germline V gene encodes CDR1 MNHEY and CDR2 SMNVEV (reference sequence). The CDR3 runs to 16 residues.

In its sample, this clonotype was seen a few times. The rearrangement uses TRBV14 and TRBJ2-7; TRBD1 agrees at 8 bases. Germline values: CDR1 SGHDN, CDR2 FVKESK. The CDR3 totals 22 residues. V gave up 2 bases and J gave up 0 bases; unmatched junction bases: 24. Here the CDR3 reads CASSQLKARTGWGAGSSYEQYF. CDR3 sequence (DNA): TGTGCCAGCAGCCAACTCAAGGCACGGACAGGGTGGGGAGCCGGAAGCTCCTACGAGCAGTACTTC.

The chain combines TRBV12-3 or TRBV12-4 with TRBJ2-3, with TRBD1 matching over 9 bases. The CDR3 runs to 17 residues. V lost 6 bases, J lost 0 bases, and 10 bases stayed unmatched. The CDR3 is CASSYIAGTGSTDTQYF. CDR3 DNA sequence: TGTGCCAGCAGCTATATCGCCGGGACAGGGAGCACAGATACGCAGTATTTT.

This clonotype was observed many times. V is TRBV28 and J is TRBJ1-2, with D unclear. Trimming cost V 2 bases and J 6 bases, with 13 bases left between them. The CDR3 totals 14 residues. CDR1 and CDR2 from the germline V gene are MDHEN and SYDVKM. The CDR3, as DNA: TGTGCCAGCAGTTTAACGGGAATCTCTCATGGCTACACCTTC. Translating gives CASSLTGISHGYTF.

In this sample, this clonotype turned up a few times. The J gene is TRBJ2-7, the V gene TRBV6-1, with D unclear. CDR3 length: 12 residues. Germline CDR1 reads MNHNS; CDR2 reads SASEGT. V gave up 8 bases and J gave up 3 bases, with 11 bases separating them. CDR3 amino acids: CASGTLVYEQYF. In nucleotides, the CDR3 is TGTGCCAGCGGCACTCTAGTCTACGAGCAGTACTTC.

This clonotype has only a few counts. This chain joins TRBV6-1 and TRBJ1-2; D unclear. V was clipped by 2 bases and J by 4 bases, with 8 bases between them. The CDR3 has 13 amino acids. Looked up from germline, CDR1 is MNHNS and CDR2 is SASEGT. This chain's CDR3 is CASSESSRYGYTF. In DNA form, the CDR3 reads TGTGCCAGCAGTGAATCATCCCGCTATGGCTACACCTTC.

This clonotype was counted many times. The chain carries TRBV7-2 and TRBJ1-1; the match to TRBD1 covers 9 bases. The CDR3 consists of 18 residues. Trimming cost V 4 bases and J 1 base; bases outside gene matches: 13. The germline V gene has CDR1 SGHTA and CDR2 FQGNSA. The CDR3 is CASSWPLTGGTRNTEAFF. DNA of the CDR3: TGTGCCAGCAGCTGGCCCCTGACAGGGGGAACGAGGAACACTGAAGCTTTCTTT.

This rearrangement joins TRBV15 to TRBJ2-7; weak D call: TRBD2 (7 bases). Looked up from germline, CDR1 is LNHNV and CDR2 is YYDKDF (reference sequence). The CDR3 contains 14 residues. The ends were cut back, 3 bases at V and 7 bases at J, with 16 bases in the middle. In DNA form, the CDR3 reads TGTGCCACCAGCAGCTTCGGGGGGCCTGAGGAGCAGTACTTC. Protein: CATSSFGGPEEQYF.

This clonotype was seen ten or more times. The V gene is TRBV13, the J gene TRBJ2-3, with a possible D match to TRBD1 (6 bases). V dropped 4 bases and J dropped 4 bases, with 15 bases sitting between them. This CDR3 has 15 amino acids. Germline V gene sequence: CDR1 PRHDT, CDR2 FYEKMQ (reference sequence). The CDR3 DNA reads TGTGCCAGCAGCTCCCGAGGCCACAGGGCAGATACGCAGTATTTT. Protein sequence: CASSSRGHRADTQYF.

At least ten counts were recorded for this clonotype. This chain links TRBV20-1 with TRBJ2-1; 9 bases are a match to TRBD2. J was trimmed by 2 bases and V by 0 bases; bases with no gene match: 5. This CDR3 is built from 16 residues. Looked up from germline, CDR1 is DFQATT and CDR2 is SNEGSKA (reference sequence). CDR3 nucleotides: TGCAGTGCTAGAGATAGCAGCGGGGGGACCTACAATGAGCAGTTCTTC. This translates into CSARDSSGGTYNEQFF.

At least ten counts were recorded for this clonotype. The chain uses TRBV19 and TRBJ1-5; the match to TRBD1 covers 7 bases. The length of the CDR3 is 14 residues. Germline CDR1 LNHDA, CDR2 SQIVND (reference sequence). The J segment lost 7 bases and the V segment lost 4 bases, leaving 7 bases of the junction unmatched. CDR3 region: CASSKQGFGQPQHF. CDR3 DNA sequence: TGTGCCAGTAGTAAACAGGGGTTTGGACAGCCCCAGCATTTT. Using reference TRBV19 and TRBJ1-5 for the parts outside the CDR3, the full variable domain is DGGITQSPKYLFRKEGQNVTLSCEQNLNHDAMYWYRQDPGQGLRLIYYSQIVNDFQKGDIAEGYSVSREKKESFPLTVTSAQKNPTAFYLCASSKQGFGQPQHFGDGTRLSIL.

At least ten counts were recorded for this clonotype. V gene TRBV2 combines with J gene TRBJ2-7; tentatively, D is TRBD1 (6 bases). V lost 10 bases, J lost 0 bases, and 16 bases lay in between. Germline V gives CDR1 SNHLY, CDR2 FYNNEI. The CDR3 contains 14 residues. The CDR3 region has the DNA TGTGCCACTTTACCGGGACACTTCTCCTACGAGCAGTACTTC. Translation: CATLPGHFSYEQYF.

This clonotype was observed at least ten times. The gene calls are TRBV5-1 and TRBJ2-5; D remains ambiguous. This CDR3 contains 15 residues. Looked up from germline, CDR1 is SGHRS and CDR2 is YFSETQ. V shed 4 bases and J shed 3 bases, with 16 bases lying between them. CDR3 sequence (DNA): TGCGCCAGCAGCCCCGGACGGTCAAATGAAGAGACCCAGTACTTC. This encodes CASSPGRSNEETQYF.

This clonotype was recorded a few times. The rearrangement links TRBV2 to TRBJ2-1; TRBD2 aligns across 9 bases. Germline V gene data show CDR1 as SNHLY and CDR2 as FYNNEI. This CDR3 has 15 residues. The V segment lost 9 bases and the J segment 4 bases; nucleotides outside the gene matches: 10. Here the CDR3 DNA reads TGTGCCAGTAGCGCGAAGCGGGGGGAGTACAATGAGCAGTTCTTC. Translation: CASSAKRGEYNEQFF.

This clonotype was seen ten or more times. The chain recombines TRBV27 with TRBJ2-7, with no clear D. There are 12 residues in the CDR3. Germline assignment: CDR1 MNHEY and CDR2 SMNVEV (reference sequence). V was cut by 4 bases and J by 3 bases, with 7 bases left in between. CDR3 in DNA: TGTGCCAGCAGTTCGGCAGGCTACGAGCAGTACTTC. This sequence encodes CASSSAGYEQYF.

The genes are TRBV18 and TRBJ2-2; no firm D call. Per germline, CDR1 KGHSH and CDR2 LQKENI. V lost 2 bases and J lost 7, with 5 bases in between. The CDR3 spans 12 residues. This CDR3 is CASSPVGGELFF. Written as DNA, the CDR3 is TGTGCCAGCTCACCAGTGGGCGGGGAGCTGTTTTTT. Filled out from reference TRBV18 and TRBJ2-2, the complete variable domain reads NAGVMQNPRHLVRRRGQEARLRCSPMKGHSHVYWYRQLPEEGLKFMVYLQKENIIDESGMPKERFSAEFPKEGPSILRIQQVVRGDSAAYFCASSPVGGELFFGEGSRLTVL.

The V call is TRBV12-3 or TRBV12-4, the J call TRBJ1-5; possible D gene TRBD1, 5 bases. Trimming stripped 1 base from V and 3 bases from J, with 13 bases between. CDR3 length: 16 amino acids. CDR3 amino acids: CASSLGGEWVNQPQHF. As DNA, the CDR3 is TGTGCCAGCAGTTTAGGGGGGGAATGGGTCAATCAGCCCCAGCATTTT.

In its sample, this clonotype was seen a few times. The chain has TRBV3-1 and TRBJ2-7, with 11 bases identical to TRBD2. CDR3 length: 15 amino acids. Germline V gene data show CDR1 as LGHDT and CDR2 as YNNKEL (reference sequence). The ends lost 5 bases at V and 3 bases at J; junction bases unmatched: 6. The CDR3, as DNA: TGTGCCAGCAGCTACTCCGGGACTAGCGGCTACGAGCAGTACTTC. Protein: CASSYSGTSGYEQYF.

There are many counts of this clonotype. V is TRBV7-2 and J is TRBJ2-7; 7 nucleotides align to TRBD1. CDR1 SGHTA and CDR2 FQGNSA come from the germline V gene. The CDR3 loop spans 16 amino acids. J was trimmed by 3 bases and V by 1 base; bases with no gene match: 9. The CDR3 region is CASSLVNRGPNYEQYF. The CDR3 DNA reads as TGTGCCAGCAGCTTAGTTAACAGGGGCCCCAACTACGAGCAGTACTTC.

The chain combines TRBV25-1 with TRBJ2-7; unclear D gene. The length of the CDR3 is 12 residues. The V gene's germline CDR1 is MGHDK and CDR2 SYGVNS. V gave up 4 bases and J gave up 5 bases, with 9 bases separating them. CDR3 sequence reads: CASSATPHEQYF. In DNA form, the CDR3 reads TGTGCCAGCAGTGCCACTCCCCACGAGCAGTACTTC.

This clonotype was counted many times. V usage is TRBV6-1 and J usage is TRBJ2-1; maybe TRBD1 (6 bases). Germline V CDR1 and CDR2: MNHNS, SASEGT. There are 15 residues in the CDR3. The V gene lost 6 bases and the J gene lost 2 bases, with 14 bases spanning the gap. This CDR3 is CASRDTGFTYNEQFF. The CDR3 nucleotides are TGTGCCAGCAGAGATACAGGGTTCACCTACAATGAGCAGTTCTTC.

This clonotype was picked up many times. The V gene is TRBV6-6, the J gene TRBJ2-7; D is unclear. This CDR3 spans 12 amino acids. V lost 0 bases and J lost 5, with 5 bases in between. Per the germline V gene, CDR1 is MNHNY and CDR2 is SVGAGI (reference sequence). CDR3 sequence reads: CASSYSPDEQYF. The CDR3 region has the DNA TGTGCCAGCAGTTACTCGCCCGACGAGCAGTACTTC.

This clonotype was found many times. The chain couples TRBV5-1 to TRBJ1-2; 7 bases line up with TRBD1. CDR3 length: 15 amino acids. The germline CDR1 and CDR2 sequences are SGHRS and YFSETQ. J gave up 5 bases and V 3 bases, and 10 bases lay outside the gene matches. In DNA form, the CDR3 reads TGCGCCAGCAGCTCCTCGGACAGGCCAAATTATGGCTACACCTTC. Its protein product is CASSSSDRPNYGYTF.

This chain connects TRBV5-1 to TRBJ2-5; 10 nucleotides align to TRBD1. The ends lost 7 bases at V and 8 bases at J; junction bases unmatched: 14. Germline loops: CDR1 SGHRS, CDR2 YFSETQ. The length of the CDR3 is 15 residues. CDR3 DNA sequence: TGCGCCAGCCGACTCTTCCCGGGACAGGGGATCACCCAGTACTTC. Its protein is CASRLFPGQGITQYF.

The V and J genes are TRBV18 and TRBJ2-7; no reliable D call. This CDR3 spans 15 amino acids. V was pared by 3 bases and J by 0 bases, with 12 bases between. CDR1 KGHSH and CDR2 LQKENI come from the germline V gene. CDR3 in amino acids: CASSPSSQPSYEQYF. DNA of the CDR3: TGTGCCAGCTCACCGAGCAGCCAACCCTCCTACGAGCAGTACTTC. Filled out from reference TRBV18 and TRBJ2-7, the complete variable domain reads NAGVMQNPRHLVRRRGQEARLRCSPMKGHSHVYWYRQLPEEGLKFMVYLQKENIIDESGMPKERFSAEFPKEGPSILRIQQVVRGDSAAYFCASSPSSQPSYEQYFGPGTRLTVT.

This clonotype turned up a few times. V and J are TRBV6-4 and TRBJ2-5, with TRBD1 identical over 9 bases. CDR1 and CDR2 (germline): MRHNA, SNTAGT. CDR3 length equals 11 residues. V lost 6 bases and J lost 7; bases outside the gene matches: 0. The CDR3 region is CASRDRGTQYF. The CDR3 coding sequence is TGTGCCAGCAGGGACAGGGGGACCCAGTACTTC.

This clonotype has a count of ten or more. V gene TRBV11-2 combines with J gene TRBJ2-3, with a tentative D call TRBD2 (6 bases). The CDR3 contains 13 residues. Germline V gives CDR1 SGHAT, CDR2 FQNNGV. Trimming pared 3 bases from V and 4 bases from J, leaving 8 bases between. CDR3 sequence reads: CASSFRGSDTQYF. The CDR3 DNA reads as TGTGCCAGCAGCTTTCGGGGGTCAGATACGCAGTATTTT.

This clonotype was seen ten or more times. The V call is TRBV28, the J call TRBJ2-7, with TRBD1 matching over 8 bases. The CDR3 sequence is 14 residues long. J lost 6 bases, V lost 6 bases, and 10 bases had no gene match. CDR1 is MDHEN and CDR2 is SYDVKM in the germline V gene. The CDR3 loop is CASRKTGASREQYF. For the CDR3, the DNA is TGTGCCAGCAGGAAGACAGGGGCCTCCCGCGAGCAGTACTTC.

This clonotype was picked up many times. V and J are TRBV5-6 and TRBJ2-5, with 7 bases fitting TRBD1. Per the germline V gene, CDR1 is SGHDT and CDR2 is YYEEEE. This CDR3 region has 15 residues. With 2 bases clipped from V and 5 bases from J, the junction kept 9 bases outside the gene matches. CDR3 sequence (DNA): TGTGCCAGCAGCTTAGGGGGCAGGGCGTGGGAGACCCAGTACTTC. This sequence encodes CASSLGGRAWETQYF.

This clonotype came up many times. The chain couples TRBV11-2 to TRBJ2-5; 12 bases line up with TRBD2. Unmatched junction bases numbered 4, after V lost 5 bases and J lost 3 bases. Germline CDR1 is SGHAT and CDR2 is FQNNGV. The CDR3 runs 15 residues. CDR3 protein: CASSARLAGEETQYF. The CDR3 DNA reads TGTGCCAGCAGCGCCCGACTAGCGGGGGAAGAGACCCAGTACTTC. Looking up the rest from reference TRBV11-2 and TRBJ2-5 gives the full variable domain: EAGVAQSPRYKIIEKRQSVAFWCNPISGHATLYWYQQILGQGPKLLIQFQNNGVVDDSQLPKDRFSAERLKGVDSTLKIQPAKLEDSAVYLCASSARLAGEETQYFGPGTRLLVL.

This clonotype was seen repeatedly, ten times or more. V is TRBV3-1 and J is TRBJ2-5, with D uncertain. The CDR3 consists of 14 residues. Germline V gene data show CDR1 as LGHDT and CDR2 as YNNKEL (reference sequence). The germline V and J ends were trimmed by 7 bases and 4 bases, with 16 bases remaining between them. The CDR3 region has the DNA TGTGCCAGCACGCCAATATATCGTCGAGAGACCCAGTACTTC. Its translation: CASTPIYRRETQYF.